The rows below give T cell receptor beta chains drawn from one sample of a study of T cells in Graves' hyperthyroidism and ophthalmopathy. One entry per CDR3 protein results from TCRdb running MiXCR on the multiplex PCR reads. The data contain roughly 61,000 distinct CDR3 sequences, roughly 58% of them singletons. The sequencing input was blood. These receptors all stem from a woman aged 55-75 years with Graves' ophthalmopathy. Both conserved end residues are part of each CDR3. The order of the fields is D gene, clone size, V gene, J gene, CDR3 length, CDR3 DNA, CDR3 protein. D genes are given only for firm matches. Only part of the rows carry a size: once, few, many, or a class if the clone is expanded.

TRBD2,once,TRBV6-4,TRBJ2-3,14,TGTGCCAGCAGAGCCGGGACTAGCACAGACACGCAGTATTTT,CASRAGTSTDTQYF
.,many,TRBV25-1,TRBJ2-4,14,TGTGCCAGCAGTGAAGAAGGGTCGGGGAGCGTTCAGTACTTC,CASSEEGSGSVQYF
.,.,TRBV6-6,TRBJ2-5,14,TGTGCCAGCAGTTACTCAGGGGAGGATCAGCCCCAGTACTTC,CASSYSGEDQPQYF
.,many,TRBV20-1,TRBJ2-5,12,TGCAGTGCCGCGGGTTTCCAAGAGACCCAGTACTTC,CSAAGFQETQYF
.,many,TRBV6-1,TRBJ2-7,11,TGTGCCAGCACCAGTGCAGGCGAGCAGCACTTC,CASTSAGEQHF
.,many,TRBV28,TRBJ1-5,12,TGTGCCAGCACCCTCCCAAGGGGGCCCCAGCATTTT,CASTLPRGPQHF
.,many,TRBV29-1,TRBJ2-5,13,TGCAGCGTGGAAGGGGTGATAGGCGAGACCCAGTACTTC,CSVEGVIGETQYF
TRBD2,.,TRBV28,TRBJ2-7,13,TGTGCCGGCACCGGGGCTAGCGGCTACGAGCAGTACTTC,CAGTGASGYEQYF
TRBD2,.,TRBV9,TRBJ2-1,14,TGTGCCAGCAGCGCCGGGACTAGAGGCAATGAGCAGTTCTTC,CASSAGTRGNEQFF
TRBD1,.,TRBV9,TRBJ1-5,19,TGTGCCAGCAGCACATTAGAAGGACAGGCTAATTGCTGCAATCAGCCCCAGCATTTT,CASSTLEGQANCCNQPQHF
TRBD1,.,TRBV11-2,TRBJ2-7,17,TGTGCCAGCAGCTTAATGGGCCCCGGGACAGGGGGGCGGGAGCAGTACTTC,CASSLMGPGTGGREQYF
TRBD1,.,TRBV19,TRBJ2-7,17,TGTGCCAGTAGCAGGGGACAGCCAACAGAACCTTCCTACGAGCAGTACTTC,CASSRGQPTEPSYEQYF
.,many,TRBV6-4,TRBJ2-2,16,TGTGCCAGCAGTGACTTAGGCATAACGAACACCGGGGAGCTGTTTTTT,CASSDLGITNTGELFF
TRBD2,.,TRBV10-3,TRBJ2-7,18,TGTGCCATCAGTGAGTCTGGGGCGGGAGGGCTCAGCTCCTACGAGCAGTACTTC,CAISESGAGGLSSYEQYF
.,many,TRBV19,TRBJ2-7,14,TGTGCCAGTAGTAGGCACAGGCACTCCTACGAGCAGTACTTC,CASSRHRHSYEQYF
.,.,TRBV12-3/TRBV12-4,TRBJ2-2,14,TGTGCCAGCAGTACACAGGGTACCACCGGGGAGTTGCTTTTT,CASSTQGTTGELLF
.,.,TRBV29-1,TRBJ2-1,14,TGCAGCGTTGTACCCCTAGAAGTAGGCAATGAGCAGTTCTTC,CSVVPLEVGNEQFF
.,many,TRBV5-1,TRBJ1-1,14,TGCGCCAGCAGCTTGGACCCTAGGGGCACTGAAGCTTTCTTT,CASSLDPRGTEAFF
.,many,TRBV5-1,TRBJ2-1,15,TGCGCCAGCAGCTACGCGGCAGGCACCTACAATGAGCAGTTCTTC,CASSYAAGTYNEQFF
TRBD1,.,TRBV7-9,TRBJ2-2,15,TGTGCCAGCAGCTTAGCGACAGGGTATGGCGGGGAGCTGTTTTTT,CASSLATGYGGELFF
.,many,TRBV6-1,TRBJ1-6,14,TGTGCCAGCAGTGAAGGGGGTGGGAATTCACCCCTCCACTTT,CASSEGGGNSPLHF
.,many,TRBV7-9,TRBJ2-3,14,TGTGCCACCTTACGGGGGCCACCCACAGATACGCAGTATTTT,CATLRGPPTDTQYF
.,medium-sized,TRBV9,TRBJ1-2,15,TGTGCCAGCAGCACATCGACGGGGCGTAGTTATGGCTACACCTTC,CASSTSTGRSYGYTF
TRBD2,.,TRBV19,TRBJ2-1,15,TGTGCCAGTAGTATTGGGTCTAGCGGGCGGAATGAGCAGTTCTTC,CASSIGSSGRNEQFF
TRBD2,many,TRBV2,TRBJ2-2,15,TGTGCCAGCAGTAATAGCGGGAGCTACACCGGGGAGCTGTTTTTT,CASSNSGSYTGELFF
.,.,TRBV19,TRBJ1-1,15,TGTGCCAGTAGTATAGGAACGTTCCTAGGGGCCGAAGCTTTCTTT,CASSIGTFLGAEAFF
.,many,TRBV25-1,TRBJ1-1,15,TGTGCCAGCACCCCGGACGGGGGCGCGAACACTGAAGCTTTCTTT,CASTPDGGANTEAFF
TRBD2,.,TRBV7-9,TRBJ2-2,17,TGTGCCAGCAGATCCGACCGGGAGGGAGTGAGCACCGGGGAGCTGTTTTTT,CASRSDREGVSTGELFF
TRBD2,many,TRBV5-6,TRBJ2-7,15,TGTGCCAGCAGTCTCATAGCGGGAGGTTCCAACGAGCAGTACTTC,CASSLIAGGSNEQYF
TRBD2,many,TRBV20-1,TRBJ2-3,16,TGCAGTGCTAGAGATCCTAACGGGGGGGCGACAGATACGCAGTATTTT,CSARDPNGGATDTQYF
TRBD1,.,TRBV7-9,TRBJ1-2,16,TGTGCCAGCAGCTTTTGGAGGCAGGGGGCGATTTATGGCTACACCTTC,CASSFWRQGAIYGYTF
.,.,TRBV6-5,TRBJ1-4,17,TGTGCCAGCAGCCCCTCAATCGGGGGAGAGGGTAATGAAAAACTGTTTTTT,CASSPSIGGEGNEKLFF
.,many,TRBV4-2,TRBJ2-4,16,TGTGCCAGCAGCCAAGTTTACGCCGGGGGCGAAAACATTCAGTACTTC,CASSQVYAGGENIQYF
TRBD2,many,TRBV4-1,TRBJ2-7,17,TGCGCCAGCAGCCAAGGAAGTGGACCGGGACTAGGGTACGAGCAGTACTTC,CASSQGSGPGLGYEQYF
.,medium-sized,TRBV2,TRBJ1-5,16,TGTGCCAGCAGTCTACAGGGAACTCTTAGCAATCAGCCCCAGCATTTT,CASSLQGTLSNQPQHF
.,.,TRBV16,TRBJ2-3,11,TGTGCCAGCAGCCCCGCCGGGGTACAGTATTTT,CASSPAGVQYF
TRBD2,.,TRBV7-2,TRBJ2-1,16,TGTGCCAGCAGCCCCAGGACTAGCGGGGGGGCCTATGAGCAGTTCTTC,CASSPRTSGGAYEQFF
.,.,TRBV7-3,TRBJ2-1,13,TGTGCCAGCAGCTTGGGTGAGGGGAATGAGCAGTTCTTC,CASSLGEGNEQFF
TRBD1,.,TRBV5-1,TRBJ2-7,14,TGCGCCAGCCGGAACAGGGGTGGGACCGGGGAGCAGTACTTC,CASRNRGGTGEQYF
TRBD1,many,TRBV11-3,TRBJ1-1,13,TGTGCCAGGATTCGCGCAGGGGGTGTTGAAGCTTTCTTT,CARIRAGGVEAFF
TRBD1,many,TRBV6-1,TRBJ2-1,14,TGTGCCACCATACAAGGGGACAGCTACAATGAGCAGTTCTTC,CATIQGDSYNEQFF
TRBD1,.,TRBV11-3,TRBJ1-6,16,TGTGCCAGCAGCTTGGCTTCGGGGACAGTAAATTCACCCCTCCACTTT,CASSLASGTVNSPLHF
TRBD1,many,TRBV7-6,TRBJ1-5,14,TGTGCCAGCAGCCAGACAGGGGTAGGACAGCCCCAGCATTTT,CASSQTGVGQPQHF
TRBD2,.,TRBV29-1,TRBJ2-5,16,TGCAGCGTTGAGGGGAAAAAGCGGGGGGGCTCGGAGACCCAGTACTTC,CSVEGKKRGGSETQYF
TRBD1,many,TRBV3-1,TRBJ1-5,16,TGTGCCAGCAGCCAAGGGACAGGGTCCCTCAATCAGCCCCAGCATTTT,CASSQGTGSLNQPQHF
TRBD2,many,TRBV11-2,TRBJ2-5,16,TGTGCCAGCAGCCCCCTGGGGCGGGGGGGCCAAGAGACCCAGTACTTC,CASSPLGRGGQETQYF
.,.,TRBV7-9,TRBJ2-5,14,TGTGCCAGCAGCTTGCGGGACGGACAAGAGACCCAGTACTTC,CASSLRDGQETQYF
.,medium-sized,TRBV7-8,TRBJ2-3,15,TGTGCCAGCAGCTTAGCCTCCGCTCGCACAGATACGCAGTATTTT,CASSLASARTDTQYF
.,.,TRBV6-1,TRBJ1-2,14,TGTGCCAGCAGTTCCGGGGGGGAGGGCGATGGCGACACCTTC,CASSSGGEGDGDTF
.,many,TRBV9,TRBJ2-4,14,TGTGCCAGCACCCCAGGAACAGGGAGCAACATTCAGTACTTC,CASTPGTGSNIQYF
.,.,TRBV19,TRBJ1-5,15,TGTGCCAGTAGTATGCGGGGACCCAGCAATCAGCCCCAGCATTTT,CASSMRGPSNQPQHF
TRBD2,.,TRBV7-8,TRBJ2-2,16,TGTGCCAGCAGAGGACTAGCGGGTGCGAACACCGGGGAGCTGTCTTGG,CASRGLAGANTGELSW